Listed below are T cell receptor beta chains from one sample, sequenced in a study of cytomegalovirus exposure and HLA in healthy donors. Only in-frame clones appear in the TCRdb table, and some are missing; sequencing was by immunoSEQ multiplex PCR. The repertoire includes approximately 190,000 clones, 75% to 90% of them detected once, and 6.3% sits in the top ten. What was sequenced was PBMCs. These receptors were taken from a middle-aged man in good health and CMV-seropositive. CDR3s include the opening cysteine and the closing phenylalanine or tryptophan. The order of the fields is clone size, V gene, D gene, J gene, CDR3 DNA, CDR3 protein. A D gene is named only where the DNA matches it firmly. Clone size, where shown, is once, few, many, or a class for clones that have expanded.

NA	TRBV18	NA	TRBJ2-7	TGTGCCAGCTCCTCGGACAGCTACGAGCAGTACTTC	CASSSDSYEQYF
few	TRBV4-3	TRBD1	TRBJ2-1	TGCGCCAGCAGCCAAGACGTCGAGACAGGGAAAAGCAATGAGCAGTTCTTC	CASSQDVETGKSNEQFF
many	TRBV6-4	NA	TRBJ1-2	TGTGCCAGCAGTGATTCCGCGGGGGGAAGTGGGGGCTACACCTTC	CASSDSAGGSGGYTF
NA	TRBV9	TRBD1	TRBJ2-7	TGTGCCAGCAGCATAGGACAGGGGCACGAGCAGTACTTC	CASSIGQGHEQYF
NA	TRBV27	NA	TRBJ1-4	TGTGCCAGCTCCCCGGCGGGGCTTAATGAAAAACTGTTTTTT	CASSPAGLNEKLFF
few	TRBV7-9	NA	TRBJ2-7	TGTGCCAGCAGGCTTACAGGTCTTCAGCACTTC	CASRLTGLQHF
NA	TRBV6-6	NA	TRBJ2-7	TGTGCCAGCGGATCCATAGGGGTCGAGCAGTACTTC	CASGSIGVEQYF
NA	TRBV7-9	NA	TRBJ2-5	TGTGCCAGCAGCTATACAACAGGTAGGGGGGGGGAGACCCAGTACTTC	CASSYTTGRGGETQYF
NA	TRBV5-4	NA	TRBJ2-3	TGTGCCAGCAGCTTCAGGACAGTCCCAAATACGCAGTATTTT	CASSFRTVPNTQYF
few	TRBV9	NA	TRBJ1-5	TGTGCCAGCAGCTCCCAGGCTGAAAATCAGCCCCAGCATTTT	CASSSQAENQPQHF
NA	TRBV7-8	TRBD1	TRBJ1-2	TGTGCCAGCAGCTTAGCGTTGGGACAGGGCGGAGGCGGCTACACCTTC	CASSLALGQGGGGYTF
NA	TRBV9	NA	TRBJ2-2	TGTGCCAGCAGCCCCAGGATTGAAGCCCTTACCGGGGAGCTGTTTTTT	CASSPRIEALTGELFF
NA	TRBV4-1	TRBD1	TRBJ2-7	TGCGCCAGCAGCCACGGACAGGAAACCTACGAGCAGTACTTC	CASSHGQETYEQYF
NA	TRBV6-1	TRBD2	TRBJ2-3	TGTGCCAGCAGTGAAGGATGGGGGGGAGGTGCTTCGGATACGCAGTATTTT	CASSEGWGGGASDTQYF
NA	TRBV9	TRBD2	TRBJ2-1	TGTGCCAGCCCAGCGGGGGGTAATTACAATGAGCAGTTCTTC	CASPAGGNYNEQFF
NA	TRBV2	NA	TRBJ1-2	TGTGCCAGCAAATCCCGGGAGGAGTTAGCTAACTATGGCTACACCTTC	CASKSREELANYGYTF
NA	TRBV7-3	NA	TRBJ2-1	TGTGCCAGCAGCTTATTTGGACAGTCGAGCTCCTACAATGAGCAGTTCTTC	CASSLFGQSSSYNEQFF
NA	TRBV28	NA	TRBJ1-1	TGTGCCAGCAGTTTAGGTAGAGGCACTGAAGCTTTCTTT	CASSLGRGTEAFF
NA	TRBV29-1	TRBD1	TRBJ2-5	TGCAGCGTTGAGGACAGGGATCAAGAGACCCAGTACTTC	CSVEDRDQETQYF
NA	TRBV5-4	NA	TRBJ2-5	TGTGCCAGGTCGGAGACCCAGTACTTC	CARSETQYF
NA	TRBV2	TRBD1	TRBJ1-4	TGTGCCAGCAGTGAAGGGCAGGGGGCCGGGAATGAAAAACTGTTTTTT	CASSEGQGAGNEKLFF
NA	TRBV19	NA	TRBJ1-1	TGTGCCAGTACAACAGGATTTACCGAAGCTTTCTTT	CASTTGFTEAFF
few	TRBV6-6	TRBD1	TRBJ1-4	TGTGCCAGCCGTTGGGAGAACAGGGGCTATGAAAAACTGTTTTTT	CASRWENRGYEKLFF
NA	TRBV19	NA	TRBJ1-1	TGTGCCAGTAGTACGACAGGGAACACTGAAGCTTTCTTT	CASSTTGNTEAFF
NA	TRBV2	NA	TRBJ2-5	TGTGCCAGCAGTGGAGGACAGGGAGGGCCCCAAGAGACCCAGTACTTC	CASSGGQGGPQETQYF
NA	TRBV28	TRBD1	TRBJ2-7	TGTGCCAGCAGTGAGACAGGGATAAGCTCCTACGAGCAGTACTTC	CASSETGISSYEQYF
NA	TRBV2	NA	TRBJ2-7	TGTGCCAGCAGTGCTCGTTACGAGCAGTACTTC	CASSARYEQYF
once	TRBV27	NA	TRBJ2-5	TGTGCCAGCACAGGGGATCAAGAGACCCAGTACTTC	CASTGDQETQYF
NA	TRBV14	NA	TRBJ1-1	TGTGCCAGCAGCCGTTTACGGGTGGAAAGCACTGAAGCTTTCTTT	CASSRLRVESTEAFF
NA	TRBV11-2	NA	TRBJ1-1	TGTGCCAGCAGCCCTCCAGGGGACACTGAAGCTTTTTTT	CASSPPGDTEAFF
NA	TRBV5-1	TRBD2	TRBJ2-3	TGCGCCAGCAGCGGGGGGGAGGCATTTGGCCTGGCAAGGCAGTATTTT	CASSGGEAFGLARQYF
NA	TRBV9	NA	TRBJ2-7	TGTGCCAGCAGCGTAGGGGCAGACAGCTTCTACGAGCAGTACTTC	CASSVGADSFYEQYF
once	TRBV6-4	TRBD2	TRBJ2-1	TGTGCCAGCAGTATGGGACTAGCAATGTACAATGAGCAGTTCTTC	CASSMGLAMYNEQFF
NA	TRBV10-3	TRBD1	TRBJ1-1	TGTGCCAGCAGTTCCGGGACAGGGGCCGAAGCTTTCTTT	CASSSGTGAEAFF
once	TRBV5-6	NA	TRBJ1-2	TGTGCCAGCAGCTTGGCCAGGGCAATACCATATGGCTACACCTTC	CASSLARAIPYGYTF
NA	TRBV7-9	NA	TRBJ2-3	TGTGCCAGCGAGCTCCCCCATATGCCAGATACGCAGTATTTT	CASELPHMPDTQYF
once	TRBV20-1	NA	TRBJ1-2	TGCAGTGCTAGTTTCGACTATGGCTACACCTTC	CSASFDYGYTF
NA	TRBV5-1	TRBD1	TRBJ1-1	TGCGCCAGCAGTAATGAGCCGGGACAGGGAATAACGAACACTGAAGCTTTCTTT	CASSNEPGQGITNTEAFF
NA	TRBV19	TRBD1	TRBJ1-1	TGTGCCAGTAGTTCTCACAGGGGGATGAACACTGAAGCTTTCTTT	CASSSHRGMNTEAFF
NA	TRBV6-4	NA	TRBJ2-5	TGTGCCAGCAGTGCCCTAGTCGGCCCGGAGACCCAGTACTTC	CASSALVGPETQYF
NA	TRBV30	NA	TRBJ2-7	TGTGCCTGGAGTTTCTCGGGACTGAGTTACGAGCAGTACTTC	CAWSFSGLSYEQYF
NA	TRBV6-6	NA	TRBJ2-5	TGTGCCAGCAGTTACTACGGGGAGACCCAGTACTTC	CASSYYGETQYF
few	TRBV6-5	TRBD1	TRBJ2-2	TGTGCTTCCGGGACAGGGGTCGCCGGGGAGCTGTTTTTT	CASGTGVAGELFF